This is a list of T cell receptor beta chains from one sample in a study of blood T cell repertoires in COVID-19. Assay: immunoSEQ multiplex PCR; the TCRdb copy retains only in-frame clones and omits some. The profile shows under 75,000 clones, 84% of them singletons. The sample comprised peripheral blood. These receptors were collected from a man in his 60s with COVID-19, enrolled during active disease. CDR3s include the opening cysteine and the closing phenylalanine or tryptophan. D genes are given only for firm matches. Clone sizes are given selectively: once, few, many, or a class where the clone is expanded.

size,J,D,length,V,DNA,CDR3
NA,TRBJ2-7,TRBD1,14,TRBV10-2,TGCGCCAGCAGTGTCACGGGACAGTACTACGAGCAGTACTTC,CASSVTGQYYEQYF
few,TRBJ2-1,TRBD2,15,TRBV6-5,TGTGCCAGCAGTTACTGGCGGGAGCTGAACAATGAGCAGTTCTTC,CASSYWRELNNEQFF
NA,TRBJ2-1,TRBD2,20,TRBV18,TGTGCCAGCTCACCCCCGGTTACCCAGCGGGAGAGGAGCTCCTACAATGAGCAGTTCTTC,CASSPPVTQRERSSYNEQFF
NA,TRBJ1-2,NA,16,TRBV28,TGTGCCAGCAGTTTAGGTTCCGGCGGATTAAACTATGGCTACACCTTC,CASSLGSGGLNYGYTF
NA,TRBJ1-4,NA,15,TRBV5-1,TGCGCCAGCAGCTTGGAGGGGGTGACTACCGAAAAACTGTTTTTT,CASSLEGVTTEKLFF
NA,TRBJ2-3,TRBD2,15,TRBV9,TGTGCCAGCAGCGTTCTAGCGGGAGGAACAGATACGCAGTATTTT,CASSVLAGGTDTQYF
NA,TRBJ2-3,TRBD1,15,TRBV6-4,TGCGCCAGCAGTGAACAGACAGGGGGAAGTGATACGCAGTATTTT,CASSEQTGGSDTQYF
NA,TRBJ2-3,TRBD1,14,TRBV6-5,TGTGCCAGCAGTAGGCAGGGGGCGCAGGATATGCAGTATTTT,CASSRQGAQDMQYF
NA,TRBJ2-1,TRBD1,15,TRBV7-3,TGTGCCAGCAGCCCCGGGACAGGGGGTCACAATGAGCAGTTCTTC,CASSPGTGGHNEQFF
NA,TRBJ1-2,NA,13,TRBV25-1,TGTGCCAGCAGTGAAGGAGGGGACTATGGCTACACCTTC,CASSEGGDYGYTF
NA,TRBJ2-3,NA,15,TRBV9,TGTGCCAGCAGCGTAGGGGCGGGGAGTCCAGATACGCAGTATTTT,CASSVGAGSPDTQYF
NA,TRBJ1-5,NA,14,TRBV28,TGTGCCAGCAGTTTGGAGCACGACAATCAGCCCCAGCATTTT,CASSLEHDNQPQHF
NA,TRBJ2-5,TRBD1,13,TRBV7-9,TGTGCCAGCAGCATGACAGGGCAAGAGACCCAGTACTTC,CASSMTGQETQYF
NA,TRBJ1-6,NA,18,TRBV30,TGTGCCTGGAGTGAGGGCGAGGGAGGGAGCTCCTATAATTCACCCCTCCACTTT,CAWSEGEGGSSYNSPLHF
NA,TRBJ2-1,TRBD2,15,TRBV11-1,TGTGCCAGCAGCTTAGAAATAGCGGGGTACAATGAGCAGTTCTTC,CASSLEIAGYNEQFF
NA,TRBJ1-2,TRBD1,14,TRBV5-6,TGTGCCAGCAGCTTGGACAGGGGGTCCTATGGCTACACCTTC,CASSLDRGSYGYTF
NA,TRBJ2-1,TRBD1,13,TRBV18,TGTGCCAGCTCTCCGGACAGGGGCAATGAGCAGTTCTTC,CASSPDRGNEQFF
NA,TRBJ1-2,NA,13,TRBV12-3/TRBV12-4,TGTGCCAGCAGTTACAGATATAACTATGGCTACACCTTC,CASSYRYNYGYTF
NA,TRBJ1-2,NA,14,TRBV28,TGTGCCAGCAGCCCCGGCCAGGCCCCAGTTGGCTACACCTTC,CASSPGQAPVGYTF
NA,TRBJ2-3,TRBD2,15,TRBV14,TGTGCCAGCAGCCAAGCGGGGAGGGGCGCAGATACGCAGTATTTT,CASSQAGRGADTQYF
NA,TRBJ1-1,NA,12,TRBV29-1,TGCAGCGTTGAGATCGGGAACACTGAAGCTTTCTTT,CSVEIGNTEAFF
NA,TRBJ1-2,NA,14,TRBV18,TGTGCCAGCTCACCACCTGAGGACAGCTATGGCTACACCTTC,CASSPPEDSYGYTF
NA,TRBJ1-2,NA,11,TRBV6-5,TGTGCCAGCAGCCTAACTAGGGGCTACACCTTC,CASSLTRGYTF
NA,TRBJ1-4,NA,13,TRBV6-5,TGTGCCAGCAGTTTGGAGGGAGGCGAAAAACTGTTTTTT,CASSLEGGEKLFF
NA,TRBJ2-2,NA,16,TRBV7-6,TGTGCCAGCAGCTTTCAGTTAAAACGGGGCACCGGGGAGCTGTTTTTT,CASSFQLKRGTGELFF
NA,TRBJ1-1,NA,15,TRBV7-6,TGTGCCAGCAGCCAGCCTGGGGGCCAAAACACTGAAGCTTTCTTT,CASSQPGGQNTEAFF
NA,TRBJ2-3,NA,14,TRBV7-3,TGTGCCAGCAGCTTATTCCTTTACACAGATACGCAGTATTTT,CASSLFLYTDTQYF
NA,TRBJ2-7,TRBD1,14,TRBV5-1,TGCGCCAGCAGCTCCCTAGGACAGGGTTACGAGCAGTACTTC,CASSSLGQGYEQYF
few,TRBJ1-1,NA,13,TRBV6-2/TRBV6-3,TGTGCCAGCAGTTTAGGGGGGAACACTGAAGCTTTCTTT,CASSLGGNTEAFF
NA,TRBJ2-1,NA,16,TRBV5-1,TGCGCCAGCAGCAGGAGGCAGGGGATGGTGTCTGGTGAGCAGTTCTTC,CASSRRQGMVSGEQFF
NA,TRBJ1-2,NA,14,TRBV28,TGTGCCAGCAGTTTCTACGCGTTACCTTATGGCTACACCTTC,CASSFYALPYGYTF
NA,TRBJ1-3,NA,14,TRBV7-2,TGTGCCAGCAGCTTAGTAGGGGGTAGCAACACCATATATTTT,CASSLVGGSNTIYF
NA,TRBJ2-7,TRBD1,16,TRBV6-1,TGTGCCAGCAGTGAAGCAGCTTACAGGGGGCTCCACGAGCAGTACTTC,CASSEAAYRGLHEQYF
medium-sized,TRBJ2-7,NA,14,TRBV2,TGTGCCAGCAGTACGGGACACAGGACCTACGAGCAGTACTTC,CASSTGHRTYEQYF
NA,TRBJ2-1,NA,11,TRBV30,TGTGCCTGGAGTGTACAGACTGAGCAGTTCTTC,CAWSVQTEQFF
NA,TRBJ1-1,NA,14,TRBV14,TGTGCCAGCAGCCTCGTGGGCATGAACACTGAAGCTTTCTTT,CASSLVGMNTEAFF
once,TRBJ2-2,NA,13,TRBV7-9,TGTGCCAGCAGCTTACCAGGGCCCGGGGAGCTGTTTTTT,CASSLPGPGELFF
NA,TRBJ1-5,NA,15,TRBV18,TGTGCCAGCTCGCCCATGAGGCAGGGGAACCAGCCCCAGCATTTT,CASSPMRQGNQPQHF
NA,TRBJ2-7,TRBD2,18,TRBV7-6,TGTGCCAGCAGCTTAGATTCCCCGCGGGCTAGCGGGACCCACGAGCAGTACTTC,CASSLDSPRASGTHEQYF
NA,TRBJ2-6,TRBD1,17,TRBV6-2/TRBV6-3,TGTGCCAGCAGTTACCCTTACAGGGGGCCTGGGGCCAACGTCCTGACTTTC,CASSYPYRGPGANVLTF
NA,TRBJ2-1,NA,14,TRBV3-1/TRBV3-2,TGTGCCAGCAGCCAAGCGGGGGTCGACAATGAGCAGTTCTTC,CASSQAGVDNEQFF
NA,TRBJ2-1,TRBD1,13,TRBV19,TGTGCCAGTAGTCCGGACAGGGGCAATGAGCAGTTCTTC,CASSPDRGNEQFF
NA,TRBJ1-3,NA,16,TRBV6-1,TGTGCCAGCAGTGATGGTTTCACTCACTCTGGAAACACCATATATTTT,CASSDGFTHSGNTIYF
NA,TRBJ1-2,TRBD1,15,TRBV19,TGTGCCAGTAGTATAGCCGGGACAGGGGGGTATGGCTACACCTTC,CASSIAGTGGYGYTF
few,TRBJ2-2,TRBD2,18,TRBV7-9,TGTGCCAGCAGCTTGGGTCGACTAGCGGGACTAGACACCGGGGAGCTGTTTTTT,CASSLGRLAGLDTGELFF
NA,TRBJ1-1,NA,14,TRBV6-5,TGTGCCAGCAGTTTCGACAGAGCCAACACTGAAGCTTTCTTT,CASSFDRANTEAFF
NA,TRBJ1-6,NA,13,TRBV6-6,TGTGCCAGCCACGGACAGTTGGATTCACCCCTCCACTTT,CASHGQLDSPLHF
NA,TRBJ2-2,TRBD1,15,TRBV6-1,TGTGCCAGCAGTGAACAGGGGGCGAGGCCCGGGGAGCTGTTTTTT,CASSEQGARPGELFF